This entry lists 12 T cell receptor beta chains sequenced from one sample in a study of cytomegalovirus exposure and HLA in healthy donors. Primers for the PCR totalled 60 Vbeta and 13 Jbeta. TCRdb keeps only in-frame clones here, not all; method: immunoSEQ multiplex PCR. The sample yields more than 95,000 clones, of which the top ten take up about 2.3%. The source material was PBMCs. These receptors all come from a man in his forties or fifties in good health and CMV-seronegative.

Note on this clone: At one boundary the junction diverges from the germline segment, which might be a read error. The sample has other DNA sequences that encode this CDR3 too. The chain is built from TRBV6-4 and TRBJ2-2, with D possibly TRBD1 on 6 matching bases. The CDR3 is 15 residues long. The germline CDR1 and CDR2 sequences are MRHNA and SNTAGT. The CDR3 spells CASSVETGDTGELFF. The CDR3 bases are TGTGCCAGCAGCGTGGAGACAGGAGACACTGGGGAGCTGTTTTTT.

The V and J genes are TRBV6-1 and TRBJ1-2; 8 positions agree with TRBD1. Trimming took 2 bases from V and 4 from J; bases not matched to a gene: 12. Germline V CDR1 and CDR2: MNHNS, SASEGT. The CDR3 spans 17 residues. In DNA, the CDR3 is TGTGCCAGCAGTGAACCGGACAGGGAAATTAGGGGCTATGGCTACACCTTC. This gives the protein CASSEPDREIRGYGYTF.

The V and J genes are TRBV5-4 and TRBJ2-7, with TRBD1 matching over 9 bases. Germline loops: CDR1 SGHNT, CDR2 YYREEE (reference sequence). The V and J ends lost 3 bases and 2 bases, in that order; junction bases with no gene match: 6. This CDR3 has 15 amino acids. The CDR3 here is CASSSDRGDPYEQYF. CDR3 nucleotide sequence: TGTGCCAGCAGCTCAGACAGGGGGGACCCCTACGAGCAGTACTTC.

CDR3 sequence (DNA): TGTGCCTGGACGACTAGCTCCTACAATGAGCAGTTCTTC. The encoded protein is CAWTTSSYNEQFF. The chain is built from TRBV30 and TRBJ2-1; possibly TRBD2 for D (6 bases). The CDR3 covers 13 residues. Looked up from germline, CDR1 is GTSNPN and CDR2 is SVGIG (reference sequence). V was trimmed by 4 bases and J by 0 bases, leaving 7 bases between them.

This chain joins TRBV5-4 and TRBJ1-1; 7 nucleotides align to TRBD1. CDR1 and CDR2 (germline): SGHNT, YYREEE (reference sequence). This CDR3 has 16 amino acids. The V gene end was trimmed by 3 bases and the J gene end by 1 base; junction bases not matched to a gene: 9. The CDR3 coding sequence is TGTGCCAGCAGCTCCCTCTCGACAGGGAGGAACACTGAAGCTTTCTTT. Amino acid sequence: CASSSLSTGRNTEAFF.

This chain joins TRBV19 and TRBJ1-5, with TRBD1 as a possible D gene (6 bases). Trimming removed 6 bases at V and 1 base at J, with 10 bases between. The CDR3 is 14 amino acids. Germline CDR1 and CDR2: LNHDA and SQIVND (reference sequence). The CDR3 sequence is CASSLTGSNQPQHF. As DNA, the CDR3 is TGTGCCAGTAGCCTTACAGGGAGCAATCAGCCCCAGCATTTT.

The CDR3 spells CASSPGTNNEQFF. The CDR3 DNA reads as TGTGCCAGCAGTCCGGGTACCAACAATGAGCAGTTCTTC. V and J are TRBV7-9 and TRBJ2-1; no clear D. The CDR3 is 13 amino acids. The V gene lost 6 bases and the J gene lost 5 bases, with 11 bases spanning the gap. Per germline, CDR1 SEHNR and CDR2 FQNEAQ (reference sequence).

Comments on this clone: The same CDR3 also results from other DNA sequences found in this sample. The CDR3 bases are TGTGCCAGCAGCTCGGGGACAGGTAACACTGAAGCTTTCTTT. It encodes CASSSGTGNTEAFF. V gene TRBV5-4 combines with J gene TRBJ1-1; 8 nucleotides match TRBD1. The CDR3 runs to 14 residues. V shed 3 bases and J 2 bases; nucleotides not matched to a gene: 3. Germline CDR1 is SGHNT and CDR2 is YYREEE (reference sequence).

The chain couples TRBV11-2 to TRBJ2-5; the match to TRBD2 covers 8 bases. The V gene end was trimmed by 3 bases and the J gene end by 5 bases; junction bases not matched to a gene: 8. The CDR3 has 15 residues. CDR1 and CDR2 from the germline V gene are SGHAT and FQNNGV. The chain's CDR3 is CASSFSGSRLETQYF. CDR3 sequence (DNA): TGTGCCAGCAGCTTCAGCGGGAGCAGATTGGAGACCCAGTACTTC. Based on the CDR3 plus reference TRBV11-2 and TRBJ2-5, the full variable domain is EAGVAQSPRYKIIEKRQSVAFWCNPISGHATLYWYQQILGQGPKLLIQFQNNGVVDDSQLPKDRFSAERLKGVDSTLKIQPAKLEDSAVYLCASSFSGSRLETQYFGPGTRLLVL.

The chain links TRBV30 to TRBJ2-5; 9 positions match TRBD2. V dropped 0 bases and J dropped 3; count of bases not matched to a gene: 11. CDR1 GTSNPN and CDR2 SVGIG come from the germline V gene (reference sequence). The CDR3 loop spans 17 amino acids. CDR3 DNA: TGTGCCTGGAGTGTAAGGGGGGTAGCGGGGGCAAAAGAGACCCAGTACTTC. Translating it yields CAWSVRGVAGAKETQYF. The full variable domain, with the rest looked up from reference TRBV30 and TRBJ2-5, is SQTIHQWPATLVQPVGSPLSLECTVEGTSNPNLYWYRQAAGRGLQLLFYSVGIGQISSEVPQNLSASRPQDRQFILSSKKLLLSDSGFYLCAWSVRGVAGAKETQYFGPGTRLLVL.

The rearrangement links TRBV6-5 to TRBJ2-4; TRBD1 might be the D (6 bases). V shed 6 bases and J shed 9 bases, with 15 bases lying between them. CDR1 is MNHEY, CDR2 SVGAGI, per germline. The CDR3 loop spans 13 amino acids. CDR3 coding DNA: TGTGCCAGCAGCTTCGCACAGGGAGCCATTCAGTACTTC. Its translation: CASSFAQGAIQYF.

The V and J genes are TRBV5-1 and TRBJ2-7; 8 bases line up with TRBD2. The trim removed 3 bases at V and 2 bases at J, leaving 4 bases unmatched. The germline gives CDR1 SGHRS, CDR2 YFSETQ. The CDR3 totals 14 residues. The CDR3 bases are TGCGCCAGCAGCTGGCGGGGGGTCCCCTACGAGCAGTACTTC. It is translated as CASSWRGVPYEQYF.